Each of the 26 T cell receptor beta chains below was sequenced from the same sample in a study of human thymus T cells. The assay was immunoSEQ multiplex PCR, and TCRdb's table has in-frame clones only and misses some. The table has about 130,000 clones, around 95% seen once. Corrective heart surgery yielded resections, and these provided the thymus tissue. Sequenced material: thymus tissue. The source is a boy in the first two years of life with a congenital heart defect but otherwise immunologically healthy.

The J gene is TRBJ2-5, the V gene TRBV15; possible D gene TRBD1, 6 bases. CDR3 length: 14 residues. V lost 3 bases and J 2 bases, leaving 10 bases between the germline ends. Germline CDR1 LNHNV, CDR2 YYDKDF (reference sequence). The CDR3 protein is CATSRTGSQETQYF. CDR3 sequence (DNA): TGTGCCACCAGCAGGACAGGATCTCAAGAGACCCAGTACTTC.

For the CDR3, the DNA is TGTGCCAGCAGCTTTTCCGGCGGTGGGGCCAACGTCCTGACTTTC. Encoded protein: CASSFSGGGANVLTF. This chain uses TRBV7-9 with TRBJ2-6; the D is unclear. Per the germline V gene, CDR1 is SEHNR and CDR2 is FQNEAQ (reference sequence). Trimming shortened V by 3 bases and J by 3 bases, and 9 bases separated the two germline ends. There are 15 residues in the CDR3.

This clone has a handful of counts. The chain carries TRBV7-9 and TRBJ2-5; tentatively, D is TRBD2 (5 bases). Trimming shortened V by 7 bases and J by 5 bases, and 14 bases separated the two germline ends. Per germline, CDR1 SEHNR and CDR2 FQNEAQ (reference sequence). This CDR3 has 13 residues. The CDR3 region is CASTLSGMETQYF. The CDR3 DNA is TGTGCCAGCACCCTGTCCGGGATGGAGACCCAGTACTTC. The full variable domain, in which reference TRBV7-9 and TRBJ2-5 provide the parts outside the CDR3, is DTGVSQNPRHKITKRGQNVTFRCDPISEHNRLYWYRQTLGQGPEFLTYFQNEAQLEKSRLLSDRFSAERPKGSFSTLEIQRTEQGDSAMYLCASTLSGMETQYFGPGTRLLVL.

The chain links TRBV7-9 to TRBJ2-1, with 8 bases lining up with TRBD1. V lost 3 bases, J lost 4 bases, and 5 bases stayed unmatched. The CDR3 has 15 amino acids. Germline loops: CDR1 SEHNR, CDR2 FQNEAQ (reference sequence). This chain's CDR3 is CASSFRGPGYNEQFF. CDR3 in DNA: TGTGCCAGCAGCTTCAGGGGGCCGGGGTACAATGAGCAGTTCTTC. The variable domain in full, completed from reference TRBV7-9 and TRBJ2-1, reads DTGVSQNPRHKITKRGQNVTFRCDPISEHNRLYWYRQTLGQGPEFLTYFQNEAQLEKSRLLSDRFSAERPKGSFSTLEIQRTEQGDSAMYLCASSFRGPGYNEQFFGPGTRLTVL.

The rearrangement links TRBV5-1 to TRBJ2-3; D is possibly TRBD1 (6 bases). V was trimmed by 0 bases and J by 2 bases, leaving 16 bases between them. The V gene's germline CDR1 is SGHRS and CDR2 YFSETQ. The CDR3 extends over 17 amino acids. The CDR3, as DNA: TGCGCCAGCAGCTTGGTCCCCGAACAGGGCCCCACAGATACGCAGTATTTT. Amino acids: CASSLVPEQGPTDTQYF.

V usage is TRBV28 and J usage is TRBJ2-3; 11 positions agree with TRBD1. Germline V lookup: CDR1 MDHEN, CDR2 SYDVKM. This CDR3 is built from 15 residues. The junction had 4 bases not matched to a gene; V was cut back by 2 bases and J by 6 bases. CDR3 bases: TGTGCCAGCAGTTTAGGACAGGGGGCGGAGGATACGCAGTATTTT. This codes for CASSLGQGAEDTQYF.

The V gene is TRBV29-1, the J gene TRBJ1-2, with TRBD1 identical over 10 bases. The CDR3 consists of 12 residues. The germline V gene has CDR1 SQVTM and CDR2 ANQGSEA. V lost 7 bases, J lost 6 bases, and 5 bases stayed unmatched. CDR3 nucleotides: TGCAGCGCCCGAGACAGGGGGCATGGCTACACCTTC. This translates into CSARDRGHGYTF.

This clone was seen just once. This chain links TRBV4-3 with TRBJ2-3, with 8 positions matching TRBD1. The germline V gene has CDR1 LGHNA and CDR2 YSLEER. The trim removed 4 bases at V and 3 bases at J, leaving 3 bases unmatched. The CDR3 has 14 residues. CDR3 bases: TGCGCCAGCAGCCCTGGACAGGGTACAGATACGCAGTATTTT. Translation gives CASSPGQGTDTQYF.

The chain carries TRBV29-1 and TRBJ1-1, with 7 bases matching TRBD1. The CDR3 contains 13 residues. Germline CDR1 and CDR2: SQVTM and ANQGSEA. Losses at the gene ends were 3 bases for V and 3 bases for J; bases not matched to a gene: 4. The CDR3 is CSVDSGGDTEAFF. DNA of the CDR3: TGCAGCGTTGATTCAGGGGGGGACACTGAAGCTTTCTTT.

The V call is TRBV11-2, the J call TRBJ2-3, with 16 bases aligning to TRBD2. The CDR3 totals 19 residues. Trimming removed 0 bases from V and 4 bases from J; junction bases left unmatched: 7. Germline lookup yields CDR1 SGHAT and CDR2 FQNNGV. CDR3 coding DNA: TGTGCCAGCAGCTTAGAGTTCGGGACTAGCGGGGGGGCAGCAGATACGCAGTATTTT. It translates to CASSLEFGTSGGAADTQYF. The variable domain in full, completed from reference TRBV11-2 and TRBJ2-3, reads EAGVAQSPRYKIIEKRQSVAFWCNPISGHATLYWYQQILGQGPKLLIQFQNNGVVDDSQLPKDRFSAERLKGVDSTLKIQPAKLEDSAVYLCASSLEFGTSGGAADTQYFGPGTRLTVL.

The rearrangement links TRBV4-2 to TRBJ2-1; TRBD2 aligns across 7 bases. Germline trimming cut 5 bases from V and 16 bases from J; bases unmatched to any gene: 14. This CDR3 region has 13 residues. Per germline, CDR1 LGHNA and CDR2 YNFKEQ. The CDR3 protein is CASSGGGTSTSFF. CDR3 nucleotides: TGTGCCAGCAGCGGGGGGGGGACTTCCACTTCATTCTTC.

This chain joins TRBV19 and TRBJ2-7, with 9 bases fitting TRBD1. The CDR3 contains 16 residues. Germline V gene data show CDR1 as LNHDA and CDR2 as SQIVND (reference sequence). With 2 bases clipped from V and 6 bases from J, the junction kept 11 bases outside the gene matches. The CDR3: CASSISKGQGHSEQYF. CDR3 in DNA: TGTGCCAGTAGTATAAGTAAAGGACAGGGGCATAGCGAGCAGTACTTC.

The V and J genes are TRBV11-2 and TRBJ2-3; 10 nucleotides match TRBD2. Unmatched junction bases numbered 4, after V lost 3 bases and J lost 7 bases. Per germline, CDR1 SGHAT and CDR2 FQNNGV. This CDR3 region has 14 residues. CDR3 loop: CASSFPSGGYTQYF. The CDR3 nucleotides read TGTGCCAGCAGCTTTCCTAGCGGGGGTTATACGCAGTATTTT.

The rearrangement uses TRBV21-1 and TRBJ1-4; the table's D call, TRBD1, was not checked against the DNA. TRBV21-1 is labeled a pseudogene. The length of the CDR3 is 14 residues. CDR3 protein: CASSRTGGNEKLFF. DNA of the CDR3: TGTGCCAGCAGCCGGACAGGGGGGAATGAAAAACTGTTTTTT.

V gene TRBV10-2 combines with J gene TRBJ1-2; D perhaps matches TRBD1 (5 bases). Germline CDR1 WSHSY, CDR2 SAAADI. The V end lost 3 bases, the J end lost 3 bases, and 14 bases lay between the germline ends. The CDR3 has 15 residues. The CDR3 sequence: CASSDVRAPDYGYTF. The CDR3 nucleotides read TGCGCCAGCAGTGATGTCAGGGCCCCTGACTATGGCTACACCTTC.

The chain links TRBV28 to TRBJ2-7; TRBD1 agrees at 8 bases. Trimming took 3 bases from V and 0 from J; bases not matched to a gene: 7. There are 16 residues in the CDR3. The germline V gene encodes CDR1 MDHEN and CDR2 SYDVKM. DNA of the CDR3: TGTGCCAGCAGTTTCATGGGACAGGAGGTCTCCTACGAGCAGTACTTC. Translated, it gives CASSFMGQEVSYEQYF.

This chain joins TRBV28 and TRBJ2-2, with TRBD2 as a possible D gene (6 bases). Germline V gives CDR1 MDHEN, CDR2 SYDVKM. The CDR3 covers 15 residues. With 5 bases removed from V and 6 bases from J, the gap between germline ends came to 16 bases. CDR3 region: CASSPRLVRAGELFF. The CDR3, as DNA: TGTGCCAGCAGTCCTCGACTAGTGAGGGCCGGGGAGCTGTTTTTT.

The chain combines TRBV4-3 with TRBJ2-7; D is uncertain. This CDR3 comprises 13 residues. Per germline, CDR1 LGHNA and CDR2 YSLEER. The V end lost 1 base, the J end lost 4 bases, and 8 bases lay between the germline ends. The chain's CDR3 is CASSQGLLYEQYF. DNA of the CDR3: TGCGCCAGCAGCCAAGGGCTGCTTTACGAGCAGTACTTC.

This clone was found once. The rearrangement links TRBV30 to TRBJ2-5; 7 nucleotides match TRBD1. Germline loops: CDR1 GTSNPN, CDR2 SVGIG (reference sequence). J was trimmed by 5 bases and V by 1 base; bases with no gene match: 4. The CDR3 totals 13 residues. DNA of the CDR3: TGTGCCTGGAGTGGTGGCAGGGGGGAGACCCAGTACTTC. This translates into CAWSGGRGETQYF.

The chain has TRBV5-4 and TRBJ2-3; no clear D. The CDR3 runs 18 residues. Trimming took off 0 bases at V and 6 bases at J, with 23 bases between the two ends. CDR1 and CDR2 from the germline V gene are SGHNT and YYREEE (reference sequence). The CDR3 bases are TGTGCCAGCAGCTTGGGAATTTGGGAAGTCCGCTTTGAGGATACGCAGTATTTT. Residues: CASSLGIWEVRFEDTQYF. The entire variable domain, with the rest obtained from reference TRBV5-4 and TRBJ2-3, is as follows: ETGVTQSPTHLIKTRGQQVTLRCSSQSGHNTVSWYQQALGQGPQFIFQYYREEENGRGNFPPRFSGLQFPNYSSELNVNALELDDSALYLCASSLGIWEVRFEDTQYFGPGTRLTVL.

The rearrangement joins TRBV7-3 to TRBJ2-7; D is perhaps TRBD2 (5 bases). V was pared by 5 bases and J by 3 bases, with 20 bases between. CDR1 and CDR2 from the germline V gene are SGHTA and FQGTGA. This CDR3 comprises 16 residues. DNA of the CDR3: TGTGCCAGCAGCCGTTCAACGCGGGTGACCCTCTACGAGCAGTACTTC. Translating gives CASSRSTRVTLYEQYF.

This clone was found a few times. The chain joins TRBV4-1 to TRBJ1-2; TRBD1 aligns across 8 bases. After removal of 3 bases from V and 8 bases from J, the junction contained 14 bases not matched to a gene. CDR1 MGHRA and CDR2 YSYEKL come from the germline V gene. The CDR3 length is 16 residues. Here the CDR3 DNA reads TGCGCCAGCAGCCATGGGCCCCCGGACAGGGATGAAGGCTACACCTTC. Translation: CASSHGPPDRDEGYTF.

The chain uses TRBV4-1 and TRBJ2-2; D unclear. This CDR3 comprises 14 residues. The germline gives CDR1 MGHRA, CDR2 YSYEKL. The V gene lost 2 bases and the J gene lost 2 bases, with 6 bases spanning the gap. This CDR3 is CASSQKTNTGELFF. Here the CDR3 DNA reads TGCGCCAGCAGCCAAAAGACTAACACCGGGGAGCTGTTTTTT.

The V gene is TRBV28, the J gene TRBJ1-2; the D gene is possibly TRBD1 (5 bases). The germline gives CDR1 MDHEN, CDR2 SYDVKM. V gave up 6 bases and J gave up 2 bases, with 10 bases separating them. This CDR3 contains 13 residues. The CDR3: CASSLRTNYGYTF. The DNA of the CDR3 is TGTGCCAGCAGCCTTAGGACAAACTATGGCTACACCTTC.

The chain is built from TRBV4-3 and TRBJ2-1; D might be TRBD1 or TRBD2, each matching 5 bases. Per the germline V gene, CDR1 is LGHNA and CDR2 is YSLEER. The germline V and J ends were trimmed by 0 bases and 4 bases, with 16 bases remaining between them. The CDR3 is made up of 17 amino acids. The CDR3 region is CASSQDRLSGQYNEQFF. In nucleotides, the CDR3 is TGCGCCAGCAGCCAAGATCGTCTCAGCGGACAATACAATGAGCAGTTCTTC.

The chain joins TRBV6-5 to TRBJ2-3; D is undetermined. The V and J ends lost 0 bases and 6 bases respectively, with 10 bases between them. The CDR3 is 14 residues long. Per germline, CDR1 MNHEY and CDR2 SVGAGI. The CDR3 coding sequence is TGTGCCAGCAGTTACTCGCAGACTGGGGATACGCAGTATTTT. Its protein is CASSYSQTGDTQYF.